This TCR beta chain was captured in a study of blood T cell repertoires in COVID-19. Study details: Acute-phase and convalescent COVID-19 samples originated in the United States, Italy and Spain. Sources were T cells, B-cell-depleted T cells, or PBMCs; the material itself was cDNA or gDNA.

Repertoires were generated with immunoSEQ multiplex PCR, while TCRdb's copy carries only in-frame clones and drops some. Of 250,000 to 300,000 clones in the sample, 80% to 90% were seen once. The CDR3 sequence is 15 residues long. CDR1 and CDR2 from the germline V gene are SGHTA and FQGNSA. Unmatched junction bases numbered 4, after V lost 0 bases and J lost 9 bases. V is TRBV7-2 and J is TRBJ2-1; 11 nucleotides line up with TRBD2. The sample taken for sequencing was peripheral blood. This clonotype was obtained from a man aged 60 to 69 with acute or convalescent COVID-19. The CDR3 is CASSLASGRVSEQFF. The CDR3 DNA follows: TGTGCCAGCAGCTTAGCTAGCGGGAGGGTCTCTGAGCAGTTCTTC.